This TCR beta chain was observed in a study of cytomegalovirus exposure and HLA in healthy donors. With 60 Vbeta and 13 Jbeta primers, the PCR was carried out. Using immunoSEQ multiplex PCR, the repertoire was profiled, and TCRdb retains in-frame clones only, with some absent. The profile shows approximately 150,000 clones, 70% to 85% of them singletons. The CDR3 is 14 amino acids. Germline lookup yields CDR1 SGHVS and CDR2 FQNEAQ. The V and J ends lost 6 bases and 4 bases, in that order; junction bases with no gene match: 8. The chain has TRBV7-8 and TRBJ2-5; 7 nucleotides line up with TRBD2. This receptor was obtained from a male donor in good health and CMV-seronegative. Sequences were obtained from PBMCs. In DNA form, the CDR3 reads TGTGCCAGCAGGTTCCGGGCGGGAGTAGAGACCCAGTACTTC. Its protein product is CASRFRAGVETQYF.